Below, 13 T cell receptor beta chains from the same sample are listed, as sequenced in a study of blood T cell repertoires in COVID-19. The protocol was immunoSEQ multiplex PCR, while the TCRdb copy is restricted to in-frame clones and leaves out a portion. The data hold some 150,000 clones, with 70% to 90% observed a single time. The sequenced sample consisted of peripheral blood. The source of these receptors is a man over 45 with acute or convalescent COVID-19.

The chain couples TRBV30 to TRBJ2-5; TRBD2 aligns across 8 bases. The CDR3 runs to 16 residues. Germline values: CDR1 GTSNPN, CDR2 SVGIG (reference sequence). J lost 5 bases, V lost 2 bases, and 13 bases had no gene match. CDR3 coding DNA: TGTGCCTGGAGTTCCCTAGTCAGCGGGAGTTTGGAGACCCAGTACTTC. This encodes CAWSSLVSGSLETQYF.

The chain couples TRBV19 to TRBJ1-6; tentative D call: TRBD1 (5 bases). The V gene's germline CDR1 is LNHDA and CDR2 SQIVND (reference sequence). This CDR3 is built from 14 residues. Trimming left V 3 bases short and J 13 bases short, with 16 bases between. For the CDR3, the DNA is TGTGCCAGTAGTATTTTCCAGGGCCAATGGCCCCTCCACTTT. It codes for CASSIFQGQWPLHF.

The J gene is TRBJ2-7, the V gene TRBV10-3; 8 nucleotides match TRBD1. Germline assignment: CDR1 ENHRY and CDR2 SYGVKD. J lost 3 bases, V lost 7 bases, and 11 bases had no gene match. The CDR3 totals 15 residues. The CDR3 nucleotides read TGTGCCATCACCCCCCGAATTGGACAGGGCTACGAGCAGTACTTC. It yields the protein CAITPRIGQGYEQYF.

The CDR3 loop reads CASRRDSNQPQHF. CDR3 nucleotides: TGTGCCAGCAGGCGGGACAGCAATCAGCCCCAGCATTTT. The chain recombines TRBV6-5 with TRBJ1-5; D may be TRBD1 (5 bases). The CDR3 sequence is 13 residues long. Deletions cut 6 bases from V and 1 base from J, with 7 bases between. Germline V gives CDR1 MNHEY, CDR2 SVGAGI.

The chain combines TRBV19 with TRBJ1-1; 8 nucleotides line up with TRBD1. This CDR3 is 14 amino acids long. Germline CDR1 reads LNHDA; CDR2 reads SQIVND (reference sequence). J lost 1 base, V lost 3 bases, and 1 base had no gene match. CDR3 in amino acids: CASSITGGNTEAFF. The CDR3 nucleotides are TGTGCCAGTAGTATCACAGGGGGGAACACTGAAGCTTTCTTT.

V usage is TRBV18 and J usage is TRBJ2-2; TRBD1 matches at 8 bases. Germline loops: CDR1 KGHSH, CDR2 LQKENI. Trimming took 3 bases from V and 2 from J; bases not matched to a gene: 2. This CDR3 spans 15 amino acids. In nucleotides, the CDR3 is TGTGCCAGCTCACCGGGACAGGAAAACACCGGGGAGCTGTTTTTT. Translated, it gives CASSPGQENTGELFF.

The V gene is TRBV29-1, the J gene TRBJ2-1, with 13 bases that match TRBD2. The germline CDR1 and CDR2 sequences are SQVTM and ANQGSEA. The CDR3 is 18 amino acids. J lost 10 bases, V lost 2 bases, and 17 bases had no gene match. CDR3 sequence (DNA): TGCAGCGTTGAATCTCCCCCCCACGGACTAGCGGGAGTCCAAGAGCAGTTCTTC. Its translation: CSVESPPHGLAGVQEQFF.

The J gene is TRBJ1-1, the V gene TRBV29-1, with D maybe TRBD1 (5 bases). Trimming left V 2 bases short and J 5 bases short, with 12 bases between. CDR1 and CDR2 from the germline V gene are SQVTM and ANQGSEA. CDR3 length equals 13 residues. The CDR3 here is CSVEFSRGTEAFF. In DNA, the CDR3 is TGCAGCGTTGAATTTTCCCGGGGGACTGAAGCTTTCTTT.

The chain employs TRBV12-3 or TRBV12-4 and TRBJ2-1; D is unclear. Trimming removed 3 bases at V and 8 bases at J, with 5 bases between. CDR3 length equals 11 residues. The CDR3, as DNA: TGTGCCAGCAGTTTTAGCTATGAGCAGTTCTTC. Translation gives CASSFSYEQFF.

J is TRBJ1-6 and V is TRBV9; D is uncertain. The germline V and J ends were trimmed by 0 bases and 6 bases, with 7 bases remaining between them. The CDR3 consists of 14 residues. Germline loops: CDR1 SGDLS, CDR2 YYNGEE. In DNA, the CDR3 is TGTGCCAGCAGCGTAGCGCAGGTTAATTCACCCCTCCACTTT. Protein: CASSVAQVNSPLHF. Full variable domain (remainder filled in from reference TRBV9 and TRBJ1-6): DSGVTQTPKHLITATGQRVTLRCSPRSGDLSVYWYQQSLDQGLQFLIQYYNGEERAKGNILERFSAQQFPDLHSELNLSSLELGDSALYFCASSVAQVNSPLHFGNGTRLTVT.

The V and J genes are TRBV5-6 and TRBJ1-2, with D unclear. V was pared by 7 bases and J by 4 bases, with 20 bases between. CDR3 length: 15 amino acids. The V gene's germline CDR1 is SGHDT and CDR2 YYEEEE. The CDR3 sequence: CASRLREARSYGYTF. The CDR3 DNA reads TGTGCCAGCCGGTTAAGGGAGGCGCGATCCTATGGCTACACCTTC.

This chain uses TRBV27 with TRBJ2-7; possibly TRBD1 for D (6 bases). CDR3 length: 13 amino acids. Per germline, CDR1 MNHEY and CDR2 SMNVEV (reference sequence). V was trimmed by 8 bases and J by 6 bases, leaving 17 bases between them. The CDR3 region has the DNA TGTGCCAGCGGATGGACAGCAAGGGGCGAGCAGTACTTC. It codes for CASGWTARGEQYF.

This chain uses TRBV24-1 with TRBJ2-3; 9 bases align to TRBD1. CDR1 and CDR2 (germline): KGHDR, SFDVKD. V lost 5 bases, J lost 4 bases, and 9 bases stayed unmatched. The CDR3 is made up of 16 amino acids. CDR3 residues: CATSGLSGQGPDTQYF. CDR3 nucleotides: TGTGCCACCAGTGGACTATCAGGACAGGGGCCAGATACGCAGTATTTT.